Listed below are T cell receptor beta chains from one sample, sequenced in a study of Ad26.COV2.S vaccination and SARS-CoV-2 variants. Some clones are missing from TCRdb's copy, which holds only in-frame ones; the method was immunoSEQ multiplex PCR. Of around 310,000 clones in the sample, almost 90% were seen once. Sequences were derived from peripheral blood, sampled in a trial of Ad26.COV2.S vaccine versus placebo. Receptors originate from a person aged 18 to 65 who received the Ad26.COV2.S COVID-19 vaccine or a placebo. Each CDR3 is given with its conserved first and last residue. A D gene is named only where the DNA matches it firmly. Rows may omit the clone size; those that give it use once, few, many or a size class.

cdr3_length clone_size j_call v_call d_call cdr3_aa cdr3_nt
13 NA TRBJ2-7 TRBV9 NA CASSVDQAYEQYF TGTGCCAGCAGCGTAGACCAGGCCTACGAGCAGTACTTC
13 once TRBJ1-1 TRBV18 NA CASSPSDFREAFF TGTGCCAGCTCACCATCGGACTTTCGGGAAGCTTTCTTT
17 NA TRBJ2-2 TRBV18 NA CASSPRVPGAATGELFF TGTGCCAGCTCACCTCGAGTCCCGGGGGCGGCGACCGGGGAGCTGTTTTTT
16 NA TRBJ2-3 TRBV5-5 NA CASSLGPGSKGDTQYF TGTGCCAGCAGCTTGGGCCCCGGCTCTAAGGGGGATACGCAGTATTTT
16 NA TRBJ1-5 TRBV6-6 TRBD1 CASSYKLGGWDQPQHF TGTGCCAGCAGTTACAAGCTAGGGGGCTGGGATCAGCCCCAGCATTTT
14 NA TRBJ2-2 TRBV30 TRBD2 CASELAGVAGELFF TGTGCCTCAGAGCTAGCGGGAGTTGCCGGGGAGCTGTTTTTT
15 NA TRBJ2-7 TRBV9 NA CASSVAEPPRYEQYF TGTGCCAGCAGCGTAGCCGAACCACCGAGATACGAGCAGTACTTC
13 NA TRBJ1-6 TRBV30 NA CAWASSYNSPLHF TGTGCCTGGGCAAGCTCCTATAATTCACCCCTCCACTTT
14 once TRBJ1-1 TRBV5-1 TRBD1 CASSLVPGQGVAFF TGCGCCAGCAGCTTGGTCCCGGGACAGGGGGTAGCTTTCTTT
17 NA TRBJ2-2 TRBV19 TRBD2 CASSELAGGPLTGELFF TGTGCCAGTAGCGAACTAGCGGGAGGGCCTCTCACCGGGGAGCTGTTTTTT
13 NA TRBJ2-2 TRBV7-3 NA CASSSGLDGELFF TGTGCCAGCAGCTCAGGACTGGACGGGGAGCTGTTTTTT
15 NA TRBJ2-1 TRBV6-5 NA CASIPGRLSYNEQFF TGTGCCAGCATTCCGGGCCGGCTCTCCTACAATGAGCAGTTCTTC
12 NA TRBJ2-7 TRBV6-1 NA CASSEAYYEQYF TGTGCCAGCAGTGAAGCATACTACGAGCAGTACTTC
13 NA TRBJ2-7 TRBV19 NA CASRPGGDYEQYF TGTGCCAGTAGACCGGGCGGGGACTACGAGCAGTACTTC
16 NA TRBJ2-1 TRBV7-9 TRBD2 CASSFPSSGSVNEQFF TGTGCCAGCAGCTTCCCCAGTAGCGGGAGTGTCAATGAGCAGTTCTTC
15 NA TRBJ1-1 TRBV27 TRBD1 CASSLSGQGASEAFF TGTGCCAGCAGTTTGAGTGGACAGGGGGCTTCTGAAGCTTTCTTT
14 once TRBJ1-3 TRBV6-6 NA CASRSTGTGNTIYF TGTGCCAGCAGATCAACAGGGACTGGAAACACCATATATTTT
15 NA TRBJ1-2 TRBV6-6 TRBD1 CASSSTGGTNYGYTF TGTGCCAGCAGTTCGACAGGGGGAACTAACTATGGCTACACCTTC
15 NA TRBJ1-1 TRBV6-1 NA CASSENGDMNTEAFF TGTGCCAGCAGTGAAAACGGAGACATGAACACTGAAGCTTTCTTT
17 once TRBJ2-2 TRBV4-1 NA CASSQEGFLAGTGELFF TGCGCCAGCAGCCAAGAGGGGTTCTTAGCCGGCACCGGGGAGCTGTTTTTT
14 NA TRBJ1-2 TRBV4-1 NA CASSQDSGIYGYTF TGCGCCAGCAGCCAAGATTCCGGGATCTATGGCTACACCTTC
9 few TRBJ1-2 TRBV20-1 NA CSAGTDYTF TGCAGTGCTGGGACGGACTACACCTTC
12 NA TRBJ2-6 TRBV13 NA CASRYGANVLTF TGTGCCAGCAGATATGGGGCCAACGTCCTGACTTTC
12 NA TRBJ1-2 TRBV12-3/TRBV12-4 NA CASSRLSYGYTF TGTGCCAGCAGTCGGCTCTCTTATGGCTACACCTTC
15 few TRBJ1-2 TRBV10-3 NA CAISESGSKASGYTF TGTGCCATCAGTGAGTCTGGCAGCAAAGCGAGTGGCTACACCTTC
19 once TRBJ2-6 TRBV13 TRBD1 CASSYLGDRIRSGANVLTF TGTGCCAGCAGCTACCTAGGGGACAGGATACGCTCTGGGGCCAACGTCCTGACTTTC
16 NA TRBJ2-7 TRBV18 TRBD2 CASSPQSWTSDYEQYF TGTGCCAGCTCACCACAGTCATGGACTAGCGACTACGAGCAGTACTTC
15 NA TRBJ1-4 TRBV7-9 TRBD1 CASSSDSGGIEKLFF TGTGCCAGCAGCAGCGATTCAGGGGGTATTGAAAAACTGTTTTTT
15 NA TRBJ1-5 TRBV5-5 NA CASSFTYTSNQPQHF TGTGCCAGCAGCTTTACGTACACCAGCAATCAGCCCCAGCATTTT
15 NA TRBJ1-4 TRBV6-5 NA CASSSPRGSDEKLFF TGTGCCAGCAGTTCCCCTAGGGGGTCGGATGAAAAACTGTTTTTT
15 NA TRBJ1-3 TRBV6-5 NA CASKLIESSGNTIYF TGTGCCAGCAAACTCATCGAGAGCTCTGGAAACACCATATATTTT
15 NA TRBJ1-1 TRBV7-2 NA CASSLTQFMNTEAFF TGTGCCAGCAGCTTGACACAGTTCATGAACACTGAAGCTTTCTTT
13 NA TRBJ2-5 TRBV19 TRBD1 CATKQGGGETQYF TGTGCCACTAAACAGGGGGGAGGAGAGACCCAGTACTTC
17 NA TRBJ2-1 TRBV19 NA CASSKGTSRGPYNEQFF TGTGCCAGTAGTAAGGGCACCTCAAGGGGCCCCTACAATGAGCAGTTCTTC
16 NA TRBJ1-6 TRBV13 NA CASSPRTDSYNSPLHF TGTGCCAGCAGCCCCCGGACAGACTCCTATAATTCACCCCTCCACTTT
15 NA TRBJ2-7 TRBV7-2 NA CASSLGAGLVYEQYF TGTGCCAGCAGCTTAGGGGCTGGATTAGTGTACGAGCAGTACTTC
14 NA TRBJ1-2 TRBV15 NA CATSRDAAPGGYTF TGTGCCACCAGCAGAGATGCGGCCCCGGGGGGCTACACCTTC
16 NA TRBJ2-1 TRBV13 NA CASSLPAWSSYNEQFF TGTGCCAGCAGCTTACCGGCGTGGAGCTCCTACAATGAGCAGTTCTTC
16 NA TRBJ1-2 TRBV4-1 TRBD1 CASSQMTGEAGYGYTF TGCGCCAGCAGCCAAATGACAGGGGAAGCGGGCTATGGCTACACCTTC
15 NA TRBJ1-1 TRBV19 NA CASSIGQTMNTEAFF TGTGCCAGTAGTATAGGCCAGACTATGAACACTGAAGCTTTCTTT
12 NA TRBJ2-5 TRBV13 NA CASSFGQETQYF TGTGCCAGCAGCTTCGGCCAAGAGACCCAGTACTTC
14 NA TRBJ2-3 TRBV27 TRBD2 CASSALAATDTQYF TGTGCCAGCAGTGCACTAGCGGCCACAGATACGCAGTATTTT
19 NA TRBJ2-6 TRBV27 TRBD2 CASRTGTSGGPSGANVLTF TGTGCCAGCCGAACCGGGACTAGCGGGGGGCCCTCTGGGGCCAACGTCCTGACTTTC
12 NA TRBJ2-7 TRBV12-3/TRBV12-4 TRBD1 CASRGTGNEQYF TGTGCCAGCAGGGGGACAGGGAACGAGCAGTACTTC
13 NA TRBJ2-3 TRBV10-1 NA CASSELGTDTQYF TGCGCCAGCAGTGAGCTGGGCACAGATACGCAGTATTTT
13 NA TRBJ1-3 TRBV28 NA CASSRIPGYTIYF TGTGCCAGCAGTCGTATTCCTGGTTACACCATATATTTT